This is a list of T cell receptor beta chains from one sample in a study of Graves' ophthalmopathy and Graves' hyperthyroidism. TCRdb re-derived calls from the multiplex PCR reads in MiXCR, one entry per CDR3 protein. The sample lists roughly 350,000 distinct CDR3 sequences, approximately 18% occurring once. Material for sequencing was peripheral blood. The receptors were sampled from an adult woman with stable Graves' hyperthyroidism. Both conserved end residues are part of each CDR3. D genes are given only for firm matches. Size tells how often a clone was seen (once, few, many) or the class of an expanded clone, and some rows leave it out.

CDR3,DNA,J,size,length,V,D
CASSPTTSGDPYEQYF,TGCGCCAGCAGCCCCACCACTAGCGGGGACCCCTACGAGCAGTACTTC,TRBJ2-7,many,16,TRBV5-1,TRBD2
CAWSEGAYNQPQHF,TGTGCCTGGAGTGAGGGGGCCTACAATCAGCCCCAGCATTTT,TRBJ1-5,many,14,TRBV30,TRBD1
CASRPQGSYGYTF,TGTGCCAGCAGACCACAGGGTAGCTATGGCTACACCTTC,TRBJ1-2,many,13,TRBV6-1,.
CASSLSGNTYEQYF,TGTGCCAGCAGCTTATCTGGGAACACCTACGAGCAGTACTTC,TRBJ2-7,many,14,TRBV7-9,.
CATSDSGTKYEQYF,TGTGCCACCAGTGATTCGGGGACAAAATACGAGCAGTACTTC,TRBJ2-7,.,14,TRBV24-1,.
CASSPASGRALEQYF,TGTGCCAGTAGCCCTGCTAGCGGGAGAGCTCTCGAGCAGTACTTC,TRBJ2-7,.,15,TRBV19,TRBD2
CATQWAGGDIQYF,TGTGCCACCCAGTGGGCAGGGGGCGACATTCAGTACTTC,TRBJ2-4,many,13,TRBV6-2/TRBV6-3,TRBD1
CASSNGGFYEQYF,TGTGCCAGCAGCAACGGAGGGTTCTACGAGCAGTACTTC,TRBJ2-7,.,13,TRBV11-2,.
CASNGALMNTEAFF,TGTGCCAGCAATGGGGCTTTGATGAACACTGAAGCTTTCTTT,TRBJ1-1,.,14,TRBV6-1,.
CASSPHGKGLAGMSTGELFF,TGTGCCAGCAGTCCCCACGGGAAGGGATTAGCGGGAATGTCCACCGGGGAGCTGTTTTTT,TRBJ2-2,few,20,TRBV6-2/TRBV6-3,TRBD2
CASSIGRGILSEQYF,TGTGCCAGCAGCATCGGTAGGGGGATTCTGTCAGAGCAGTACTTC,TRBJ2-7,many,15,TRBV13,.
CASSDRFGGNRVDTEAFF,TGTGCCAGCAGTGATAGGTTTGGTGGGAACAGGGTGGACACTGAAGCTTTCTTT,TRBJ1-1,many,18,TRBV6-1,.
CSASQQGGAFF,TGCAGTGCTAGCCAACAGGGGGGAGCTTTCTTT,TRBJ1-1,many,11,TRBV20-1,TRBD1
CASSLLGRYYNYGYTF,TGTGCCAGCAGCTTATTAGGGCGTTATTACAACTATGGCTACACCTTC,TRBJ1-2,many,16,TRBV11-2,.
CASSRTGVDQPQHF,TGTGCCAGCAGTCGGACAGGCGTCGATCAGCCCCAGCATTTT,TRBJ1-5,many,14,TRBV6-1,TRBD1
CASSLPWKGAGNTIYF,TGTGCCAGCAGCTTACCTTGGAAGGGGGCTGGAAACACCATATATTTT,TRBJ1-3,many,16,TRBV11-2,.
CASRLAGDYEQYF,TGTGCCAGCAGGCTAGCGGGGGACTACGAGCAGTACTTC,TRBJ2-7,many,13,TRBV6-1,TRBD2
CASSTPFVTDLDYGYTF,TGTGCCAGCAGTACCCCCTTCGTGACCGATTTAGACTATGGCTACACCTTC,TRBJ1-2,many,17,TRBV25-1,.
CASTLRRDSPLHF,TGTGCCAGCACCTTAAGGAGGGATTCACCCCTCCACTTT,TRBJ1-6,many,13,TRBV12-3/TRBV12-4,.
CASSPNTGFYEQYF,TGTGCCAGCAGCCCCAACACGGGGTTTTACGAGCAGTACTTC,TRBJ2-7,many,14,TRBV7-2,.
CATSSRDSLYEQYF,TGTGCCACCAGCAGCCGGGACTCTCTCTACGAGCAGTACTTC,TRBJ2-7,many,14,TRBV15,.
CASSSDTGSGYTF,TGTGCCAGCAGTTCGGACACGGGGTCTGGCTACACCTTC,TRBJ1-2,many,13,TRBV12-3/TRBV12-4,.
CAIAPREGPNTGELFF,TGTGCCATCGCCCCACGTGAGGGACCGAACACCGGGGAGCTGTTTTTT,TRBJ2-2,many,16,TRBV10-3,.
CASSYGGLQTQYF,TGTGCCAGCAGTTACGGCGGGCTACAGACCCAGTACTTC,TRBJ2-5,.,13,TRBV6-5,.
CASSKRDSPPNGYTF,TGTGCCAGTAGTAAGAGGGATTCTCCACCGAATGGCTACACCTTC,TRBJ1-2,many,15,TRBV19,.
CASSEEGAGNQPQHF,TGTGCCAGCAGTGAAGAAGGGGCTGGCAATCAGCCCCAGCATTTT,TRBJ1-5,.,15,TRBV6-1,.
CSAERTSTDTQYF,TGCAGTGCCGAGCGGACCTCCACAGATACGCAGTATTTT,TRBJ2-3,many,13,TRBV20-1,.
CASSGIHRSSGANVLTF,TGTGCCAGCAGCGGGATCCACAGGAGCTCTGGGGCCAACGTCCTGACTTTC,TRBJ2-6,many,17,TRBV5-6,.
CSVASDDYGYTF,TGCAGCGTTGCGTCGGACGACTATGGCTACACCTTC,TRBJ1-2,many,12,TRBV29-1,.
CASSLADRVISYEQYF,TGTGCCAGCAGCTTGGCCGACAGGGTTATCTCCTACGAGCAGTACTTC,TRBJ2-7,few,16,TRBV5-6,TRBD1
CASSQAWEEETQYF,TGTGCCAGCAGCCAAGCCTGGGAGGAAGAGACCCAGTACTTC,TRBJ2-5,few,14,TRBV4-2,.
CSARGQGLLNTEAFF,TGCAGTGCTAGAGGACAGGGGCTACTGAACACTGAAGCTTTCTTT,TRBJ1-1,many,15,TRBV20-1,TRBD1
CASSVGTSGSTGELFF,TGTGCCAGCAGCGTAGGGACTAGCGGGAGCACCGGGGAGCTGTTTTTT,TRBJ2-2,few,16,TRBV9,TRBD2
CSVEDDQYEQYF,TGCAGCGTTGAAGATGACCAGTACGAGCAGTACTTC,TRBJ2-7,many,12,TRBV29-1,.
CASSDLPEAAYGYTF,TGTGCCAGCAGTGACCTCCCGGAGGCGGCCTATGGCTACACCTTC,TRBJ1-2,many,15,TRBV25-1,.
CASSQARNSLAFF,TGCGCCAGCAGCCAAGCTCGGAATAGCTTGGCTTTCTTT,TRBJ1-1,many,13,TRBV4-1,.
CSVAGYLNTEAFF,TGCAGCGTTGCAGGGTACCTGAACACTGAAGCTTTCTTT,TRBJ1-1,.,13,TRBV29-1,.
CASSLVGVAQALPSGNTIYF,TGTGCCAGCAGCTTAGTCGGCGTCGCGCAGGCGCTCCCCTCTGGAAACACCATATATTTT,TRBJ1-3,few,20,TRBV11-3,.
CASSGEGATEAFF,TGTGCCAGCAGTGGGGAGGGGGCCACTGAAGCTTTCTTT,TRBJ1-1,many,13,TRBV2,TRBD1
CASSMIWGTGRYEQYF,TGTGCCAGTAGTATGATTTGGGGGACAGGACGCTACGAGCAGTACTTC,TRBJ2-7,.,16,TRBV19,TRBD1
CASSPWPIRVYSSYEQYF,TGTGCCAGCTCACCGTGGCCGATCAGAGTCTATAGCTCCTACGAGCAGTACTTC,TRBJ2-7,few,18,TRBV18,.
CASTLGLDVKGEQYF,TGTGCCAGCACCCTTGGACTGGACGTCAAAGGGGAGCAGTACTTC,TRBJ2-7,many,15,TRBV2,.